This TCR beta chain was sequenced for a study of identical twins. Findings of the study overall: Out-of-frame sharing of TCR alpha in monozygotic twins was underestimated by models. Twin pairs' shared out-of-frame alpha sequences were enriched in low generation probability.

In every case, the donor was a healthy Caucasian. Worth noting for this clonotype: Its antigen is as yet unknown.

Template switching, a step in the protocol, added a universal primer site, and cDNA carried unique molecular identifiers. A single record per CDR3 protein comes from TCRdb applying MiXCR to the 5' RACE reads. This sample has 240,000 or so distinct CDR3 sequences, with over 9.5% found just once. Germline lookup yields CDR1 SGHRS and CDR2 YFSETQ. J lost 5 bases, V lost 4 bases, and 6 bases had no gene match. The CDR3 covers 15 residues. A further study also used this sample, focusing on yellow fever vaccine responses in identical twins.

The sequence derives from a woman between 18 and 30 years old in good health. The chain links TRBV5-1 to TRBJ2-3; 11 bases map to TRBD1. Sequenced: memory (CD45RO+) T cells sorted from blood. Written as DNA, the CDR3 is TGCGCCAGCAGCCTAGGACAGGGGGCGGTAGATACGCAGTATTTT. Translation gives CASSLGQGAVDTQYF.